This T cell receptor (beta chain) derives from a study of vaccination effects on CD4 cells after COVID-19. Study-level background: Post-vaccine draws lagged the second dose by a median of 72 days. Study-level findings and limits: Marked contraction was observed in infection-induced and vaccine-induced clones late after vaccination. In the study, convalescent patients were few, and early post-infection timepoints were absent.

Sequenced by immunoSEQ multiplex PCR; TCRdb stores in-frame clones only, minus some. Of around 81,000 clones in the sample, over 75% are singletons; the top ten hold roughly 1.1%. Peptide-pool stimulation followed by sequencing identified expanded antigen-specific CD4+ clonotypes in the ViraFEST assay. When around 10 days of culture had elapsed, CD4+ T cells were isolated. Everyone in the study got two shots of either the BNT162b2 or mRNA-1273 vaccine. Cultures of approximately 2.1 million PBMC per well contained around 11 IU/ml IL-2 plus 10 ug/ml peptides. As concerns this clone: What it binds is unknown.

The CDR3 loop spans 15 amino acids. With 0 bases removed from V and 0 bases from J, the gap between germline ends came to 7 bases. Germline loops: CDR1 SGHKS, CDR2 YYEKEE (reference sequence). The source is a human donor who received a COVID-19 vaccine. Sequenced material: CD4+ T cells from PBMCs cultured with HCoV-OC43 spike peptides, taken after COVID-19 vaccination. Subset defined: HCoV-OC43 spike overlapping peptide pool stimulation. The chain joins TRBV5-5 to TRBJ1-5; D remains unclear. CDR3 protein: CASSLVSGSNQPQHF. The CDR3 DNA reads TGTGCCAGCAGCTTGGTCTCGGGTAGCAATCAGCCCCAGCATTTT. Full variable domain (rest looked up from reference TRBV5-5 and TRBJ1-5): DAGVTQSPTHLIKTRGQQVTLRCSPISGHKSVSWYQQVLGQGPQFIFQYYEKEERGRGNFPDRFSARQFPNYSSELNVNALLLGDSALYLCASSLVSGSNQPQHFGDGTRLSIL.